This entry lists 15 T cell receptor beta chains sequenced from one sample in a study of T-cell memory formation after mild COVID-19 (dated by TCRdb to about 2021). Preparation of the library involved 5' RACE. Sequenced on an Illumina NovaSeq 6000. The raw public reads went through TCRdb reprocessing: fastp at Q25, MiXCR clone calling, in-frame beta chains kept. Rows matching on CDR3 protein sequence are summarized as one entry with the most common DNA and genes. Here the sample has hundreds of thousands of distinct CDR3 sequences; roughly a fifth occur a single time. Of the sample, under 8.5% is held by the ten largest clones. What was sequenced was PBMCs or a T cell subset sorted from them (not recorded which). These receptors were taken from an adult woman who had mild COVID-19 (a few samples of this study predate the infection). The sample titles of this study are shuffled in the database, so cell type and time point are left out; the donor was told from shared clones.

A few counts support this clonotype. This rearrangement joins TRBV29-1 to TRBJ2-7, with TRBD1 matching over 10 bases. Losses at the gene ends were 3 bases for V and 4 bases for J; bases not matched to a gene: 6. From germline, CDR1 is SQVTM and CDR2 ANQGSEA. This CDR3 region has 14 residues. The CDR3 loop is CSVDPQGQGYEQYF. The CDR3 DNA reads as TGCAGCGTTGACCCCCAGGGACAGGGGTACGAGCAGTACTTC.

This clonotype was detected a few times. The gene calls are TRBV7-6 and TRBJ2-7; TRBD1 matches at 10 bases. J lost 5 bases, V lost 5 bases, and 9 bases had no gene match. The CDR3 has 15 residues. Germline values: CDR1 SGHVS, CDR2 FNYEAQ. The CDR3 DNA sequence: TGTGCCAGCAGCGTCCGGGACAGGGGATACGACGAGCAGTACTTC. It is translated as CASSVRDRGYDEQYF.

The chain links TRBV19 to TRBJ2-1; no reliable D call. V was shortened by 2 bases and J by 5 bases, with 7 bases between the two germline ends. Germline assignment: CDR1 LNHDA and CDR2 SQIVND (reference sequence). The length of the CDR3 is 13 residues. CDR3 sequence reads: CASSISENNEQFF. DNA of the CDR3: TGTGCCAGTAGTATATCAGAGAACAATGAGCAGTTCTTC.

The chain couples TRBV3-1 to TRBJ2-3; either TRBD1 or TRBD2 may supply D (7 bases each). V was cut by 1 base and J by 4 bases, with 21 bases left in between. This CDR3 has 18 residues. Germline values: CDR1 LGHDT, CDR2 YNNKEL (reference sequence). The CDR3 DNA reads TGTGCCAGCAGCCAAGTTCGGACAGGCCTGGCGGGGGCAGATACGCAGTATTTT. Amino acids: CASSQVRTGLAGADTQYF.

The chain employs TRBV6-2 or TRBV6-3 and TRBJ2-2; maybe TRBD1 (6 bases). V lost 7 bases, J lost 1 base, and 13 bases lay in between. Germline V gene lookup returns CDR1 MNHEY and CDR2 SVGEGT. The CDR3 consists of 15 residues. CDR3 coding DNA: TGTGCCAGCAACCTCGGACAGAAGAACACCGGGGAGCTGTTTTTT. Encoded protein: CASNLGQKNTGELFF.

This clonotype was recorded a few times. The chain uses TRBV6-6 and TRBJ2-7; TRBD2 matches at 9 bases. The germline CDR1 and CDR2 sequences are MNHNY and SVGAGI (reference sequence). The ends lost 0 bases at V and 5 bases at J; junction bases unmatched: 11. The CDR3 has 17 residues. As DNA, the CDR3 is TGTGCCAGCAGTTACTCGAGTCGGAGACTAGCGGCCCACGAGCAGTACTTC. This codes for CASSYSSRRLAAHEQYF.

This clonotype appeared a few times. The V and J genes are TRBV5-1 and TRBJ2-5, with 9 bases identical to TRBD2. The CDR3 has 15 amino acids. Germline lookup yields CDR1 SGHRS and CDR2 YFSETQ. The V segment lost 0 bases and the J segment 3 bases; nucleotides outside the gene matches: 3. The CDR3 region has the DNA TGCGCCAGCAGCTTGGTAGCGGGGGTCGAAGAGACCCAGTACTTC. Translating gives CASSLVAGVEETQYF. Complete variable domain (other parts from reference TRBV5-1 and TRBJ2-5): KAGVTQTPRYLIKTRGQQVTLSCSPISGHRSVSWYQQTPGQGLQFLFEYFSETQRNKGNFPGRFSGRQFSNSRSEMNVSTLELGDSALYLCASSLVAGVEETQYFGPGTRLLVL.

V and J are TRBV11-2 and TRBJ2-7; D uncertain. The V gene lost 5 bases and the J gene lost 3 bases, with 17 bases spanning the gap. CDR3 length: 15 residues. Germline V CDR1 and CDR2: SGHAT, FQNNGV. CDR3: CASSLIRADGYEQYF. CDR3 DNA sequence: TGTGCCAGCAGCCTAATCCGGGCGGACGGCTACGAGCAGTACTTC.

The rearrangement joins TRBV2 to TRBJ2-1; 12 nucleotides line up with TRBD2. V gave up 3 bases and J gave up 7 bases; unmatched junction bases: 7. The germline gives CDR1 SNHLY, CDR2 FYNNEI. The CDR3 runs 16 residues. CDR3 DNA sequence: TGTGCCAGCAGTGAGACTAGCGGGGGCCTCCCTAATGAGCAGTTCTTC. This gives the protein CASSETSGGLPNEQFF.

This clonotype was observed a handful of times. Sequence at one end of the junction differs from germline and may be a read error. The V and J genes are TRBV12-3 or TRBV12-4 and TRBJ2-7, with 7 bases identical to TRBD2. CDR3 length: 15 amino acids. The CDR3 spells CASSLGAGLRGELIF. The CDR3 bases are TGTGCCAGCAGTTTGGGTGCGGGACTCCGGGGGGAGCTCATCTTC.

This clonotype occurred a few times. The chain employs TRBV6-2 or TRBV6-3 and TRBJ2-3; 12 bases line up with TRBD2. This CDR3 is built from 18 residues. The V gene end was trimmed by 4 bases and the J gene end by 6 bases; junction bases not matched to a gene: 14. Germline lookup yields CDR1 MNHEY and CDR2 SVGEGT. The CDR3 sequence is CASSSILRTSGIMDTQYF. The CDR3, as DNA: TGTGCCAGCAGTTCCATTCTTCGGACTAGCGGGATAATGGATACGCAGTATTTT.

The DNA for the CDR3 is TGTGCCACCAGCAGAGATATCCTTAGGGATTCGGAGGAGACCCAGTACTTC. It is translated as CATSRDILRDSEETQYF. The rearrangement links TRBV15 to TRBJ2-5, with D hard to call. The ends were cut back, 0 bases at V and 5 bases at J, with 19 bases in the middle. Germline V lookup: CDR1 LNHNV, CDR2 YYDKDF (reference sequence). The CDR3 covers 17 residues.

This clonotype was counted a few times. The chain has TRBV5-1 and TRBJ2-1; D might be TRBD2 (6 bases). CDR1 is SGHRS and CDR2 is YFSETQ in the germline V gene. The CDR3 is 15 residues long. V dropped 0 bases and J dropped 5 bases, with 12 bases sitting between them. The CDR3 DNA reads TGCGCCAGCAGCTTGGATACGGGGGATCACAATGAGCAGTTCTTC. Its protein product is CASSLDTGDHNEQFF.

The chain uses TRBV7-2 and TRBJ1-2; TRBD1 aligns across 10 bases. Germline assignment: CDR1 SGHTA and CDR2 FQGNSA. The V and J ends lost 0 bases and 4 bases, in that order; junction bases with no gene match: 5. The CDR3 loop spans 16 amino acids. CDR3: CASSLAGTGDLYGYTF. CDR3 nucleotide sequence: TGTGCCAGCAGCTTAGCCGGGACAGGGGACCTCTATGGCTACACCTTC.

The chain is built from TRBV29-1 and TRBJ1-1, with D possibly matching TRBD1 (6 bases). The CDR3 covers 13 residues. The germline V and J ends were trimmed by 7 bases and 1 base, with 13 bases remaining between them. Looked up from germline, CDR1 is SQVTM and CDR2 is ANQGSEA. The CDR3 DNA follows: TGCAGCGGGAAGGACAGAAAGAACACTGAAGCTTTCTTT. Translating it yields CSGKDRKNTEAFF.